The present T cell receptor (beta chain) was sequenced within a study of cytomegalovirus exposure and HLA in healthy donors. This CDR3 has 17 amino acids. Germline V gene data show CDR1 as SEHNR and CDR2 as FQNEAQ (reference sequence). J gave up 3 bases and V 7 bases, and 13 bases lay outside the gene matches. A multiplex PCR was run with 60 Vbeta primers and 13 Jbeta primers. Assay used: immunoSEQ multiplex PCR; TCRdb lists only in-frame clones, some missing. The sample includes roughly 110,000 clones, approximately 80% of them seen just once. About this clone itself: The antigen is unknown.

Findings and limits, study-wide: Upon later analysis, TCR association rates were observed to vary by HLA locus, being highest for DRB1 and lowest for HLA-C. A later analysis appeared to link common viral pathogens to several of the most significant clusters.

The sequencing sample was made of PBMCs. The chain employs TRBV7-9 and TRBJ2-1; 9 bases line up with TRBD1. The sequence derives from a woman in her forties in good health and CMV-seropositive. This CDR3 is CASTHGMGQGNYNEQFF. In DNA form, the CDR3 reads TGTGCCAGCACCCACGGGATGGGACAGGGTAACTACAATGAGCAGTTCTTC.